Given below is one TCR beta chain in context. Trimming took off 2 bases at V and 7 bases at J, with 12 bases between the two ends. Germline V gene data show CDR1 as MNHEY and CDR2 as SMNVEV (reference sequence). This CDR3 has 14 residues. The sample is drawn from a study of shared clonotypes between healthy human individuals. Only in-frame clones appear in the TCRdb table, and some are missing; sequencing was by immunoSEQ multiplex PCR. The profile shows millions of clones, 80% to 95% of them singletons. Sequencing was done on a sample of naive CD4+ T cells from PBMCs. The subset here: CD45RA+ positively selected. This TCR was recovered from a man between 18 and 29 years old in good health. Some clones in this sample may be carry-over from other donors' samples. The V gene is TRBV27, the J gene TRBJ2-1; D gene uncertain. CDR3 sequence reads: CASSLGRHGNEQFF. For the CDR3, the DNA is TGTGCCAGCAGTTTAGGCCGCCACGGAAATGAGCAGTTCTTC.